Presented here are 14 T cell receptor beta chains from one specimen sequenced in a study of shared clonotypes between healthy human individuals. Method: immunoSEQ multiplex PCR; TCRdb's copy keeps in-frame clones and lacks some. The data hold over 2 million clones, with 85% to 95% observed a single time. The sample was naive CD4+ T cells from PBMCs. Subset indicated: CD45RA+ positively selected. The receptors stem from a man between 18 and 35 years old in good health. Some clones in this sample may be carry-over from other donors' samples.

The CDR3 sequence: CASSDRGRTDTQYF. The CDR3 nucleotides read TGTGCCAGCAGTGACCGGGGCAGGACAGATACGCAGTATTTT. The rearrangement joins TRBV25-1 to TRBJ2-3, with D perhaps matching TRBD1 or TRBD2 (5 bases each). V dropped 3 bases and J dropped 3 bases, with 10 bases sitting between them. Germline V gene lookup returns CDR1 MGHDK and CDR2 SYGVNS. The CDR3 consists of 14 residues.

On this clone: In the same sample, other DNA sequences code for this CDR3. This chain joins TRBV7-9 and TRBJ2-7; D is ambiguous. Looked up from germline, CDR1 is SEHNR and CDR2 is FQNEAQ (reference sequence). The CDR3 is made up of 12 amino acids. Trimming removed 5 bases from V and 4 bases from J, with 9 bases in between. Written as DNA, the CDR3 is TGTGCCAGCAGCAGAGAGGATTACGAGCAGTACTTC. It yields the protein CASSREDYEQYF.

The rearrangement joins TRBV5-1 to TRBJ2-2; D may be TRBD1 (6 bases). There are 16 residues in the CDR3. V was clipped by 0 bases and J by 2 bases, with 11 bases between them. From germline, CDR1 is SGHRS and CDR2 YFSETQ. The CDR3, as DNA: TGCGCCAGCAGCTTGGGGACAGTGCTTAACACCGGGGAGCTGTTTTTT. Its protein product is CASSLGTVLNTGELFF. The whole variable domain, filled in from reference TRBV5-1 and TRBJ2-2, reads KAGVTQTPRYLIKTRGQQVTLSCSPISGHRSVSWYQQTPGQGLQFLFEYFSETQRNKGNFPGRFSGRQFSNSRSEMNVSTLELGDSALYLCASSLGTVLNTGELFFGEGSRLTVL.

J is TRBJ1-2 and V is TRBV7-8; D is ambiguous. The germline gives CDR1 SGHVS, CDR2 FQNEAQ. The CDR3 consists of 13 residues. V lost 5 bases and J lost 11, with 18 bases in between. CDR3 amino acids: CASSTRVGEVYTF. CDR3 nucleotide sequence: TGTGCCAGCAGCACAAGAGTGGGTGAGGTGTACACCTTC.

The chain has TRBV25-1 and TRBJ2-7; 8 bases fit TRBD1. CDR1 and CDR2 (germline): MGHDK, SYGVNS. The CDR3 is 16 amino acids. Trimming cost V 4 bases and J 6 bases; bases outside gene matches: 14. CDR3 sequence (DNA): TGTGCCAGCAGTGGAATCCTCGGGACAGGCTCCGCCGAGCAGTACTTC. Amino acid sequence: CASSGILGTGSAEQYF.

The chain uses TRBV29-1 and TRBJ2-6, with TRBD1 matching 8 bases. Germline V CDR1 and CDR2: SQVTM, ANQGSEA. This CDR3 comprises 15 residues. V lost 4 bases, J lost 2 bases, and 4 bases stayed unmatched. DNA for the CDR3: TGCAGCGTTGGGGACAGGACTACTGGGGCCAACGTCCTGACTTTC. This gives the protein CSVGDRTTGANVLTF.

The chain carries TRBV18 and TRBJ2-1, with 12 bases identical to TRBD2. CDR1 is KGHSH, CDR2 LQKENI, per germline. The CDR3 is made up of 17 amino acids. V was clipped by 3 bases and J by 12 bases; unmatched bases: 15. The DNA for the CDR3 is TGTGCCAGCTCACCCCGCCCCCTAACTAGCGGGGGGAGTTGGCAGTTCTTC. Residues: CASSPRPLTSGGSWQFF.

The V call is TRBV6-1, the J call TRBJ2-7; 9 bases agree with TRBD2. The CDR3 runs to 15 residues. From germline, CDR1 is MNHNS and CDR2 SASEGT. J was trimmed by 1 base and V by 6 bases; bases with no gene match: 7. The CDR3 is CASRLLLAGSYEQYF. The CDR3 DNA reads TGTGCCAGCAGGTTACTCCTAGCGGGATCCTACGAGCAGTACTTC.

The sample holds one count of this clone. This chain connects TRBV7-2 to TRBJ1-2, with 9 bases lining up with TRBD1. Germline values: CDR1 SGHTA, CDR2 FQGNSA. CDR3 size: 14 residues. V was clipped by 5 bases and J by 4 bases; unmatched bases: 5. The CDR3 nucleotides read TGTGCCAGCAGCGCGGACAGGGGCATCTATGGCTACACCTTC. This gives the protein CASSADRGIYGYTF.

The chain carries TRBV7-3 and TRBJ2-2, with 14 bases identical to TRBD2. This CDR3 is 18 amino acids long. With V trimmed by 5 bases and J by 3 bases, 8 bases remained unmatched. CDR1 is SGHTA and CDR2 is FQGTGA in the germline V gene. The DNA of the CDR3 is TGTGCCAGCAGCCCAGGGACTAGCGGGAGTGAGTACACCGGGGAGCTGTTTTTT. Amino acids: CASSPGTSGSEYTGELFF.

The chain couples TRBV6-1 to TRBJ1-1; D call uncertain. The germline gives CDR1 MNHNS, CDR2 SASEGT. The CDR3 spans 15 residues. V was clipped by 2 bases and J by 8 bases, with 18 bases between them. DNA of the CDR3: TGTGCCAGCAGTGAACTACCCAGGATGGGAATCGAAGCTTTCTTT. Its translation is CASSELPRMGIEAFF.

The chain has TRBV13 and TRBJ2-5, with TRBD1 as a possible D gene (5 bases). The V end was cut by 6 bases, the J end by 5 bases, with 16 bases between. This CDR3 spans 14 amino acids. Germline assignment: CDR1 PRHDT and CDR2 FYEKMQ (reference sequence). CDR3 loop: CASRRQRTGETQYF. CDR3 nucleotides: TGTGCCAGCAGGAGACAGCGTACTGGGGAGACCCAGTACTTC.

The J gene is TRBJ2-3, the V gene TRBV7-2, with D unclear. Germline loops: CDR1 SGHTA, CDR2 FQGNSA. The CDR3 length is 12 residues. Trimming pared 4 bases from V and 7 bases from J, leaving 9 bases between. The chain's CDR3 is CASSSNGNTQYF. In DNA form, the CDR3 reads TGTGCCAGCAGCTCTAATGGGAATACGCAGTATTTT.

This rearrangement joins TRBV10-3 to TRBJ2-5, with 9 positions matching TRBD1. V was pared by 10 bases and J by 3 bases, with 9 bases of the junction left unmatched. CDR3 length: 14 amino acids. CDR1 ENHRY and CDR2 SYGVKD come from the germline V gene. CDR3: CATLGDRDKETQYF. The CDR3 nucleotides read TGTGCCACCCTCGGGGACAGGGATAAAGAGACCCAGTACTTC.